Below, 22 T cell receptor beta chains from the same sample are listed, as sequenced in a study of blood T cell repertoires in COVID-19. Method: immunoSEQ multiplex PCR; TCRdb's copy keeps in-frame clones and lacks some. Of some 70,000 clones listed, 88% were seen once; the top ten hold around 10%. The sample comprised PBMCs or T cells enriched from blood (not recorded which). The receptors stem from a woman aged 40 to 50 who had recovered from COVID-19.

V is TRBV7-9 and J is TRBJ1-1; D gene uncertain. There are 15 residues in the CDR3. V was cut by 5 bases and J by 3 bases, with 16 bases left in between. Looked up from germline, CDR1 is SEHNR and CDR2 is FQNEAQ (reference sequence). The CDR3 reads CASSTTAGADTEAFF. CDR3 nucleotides: TGTGCCAGCAGCACCACCGCGGGCGCGGACACTGAAGCTTTCTTT.

This clone was found a few times. The chain recombines TRBV6-2 or TRBV6-3 with TRBJ2-7; a weak D match, TRBD1 (6 bases). Germline V lookup: CDR1 MNHEY, CDR2 SVGEGT. The CDR3 runs to 16 residues. Trimming removed 2 bases at V and 0 bases at J, with 14 bases between. As DNA, the CDR3 is TGTGCCAGCAGTTACCCCGGACAGTTAAGCTCCTACGAGCAGTACTTC. It encodes CASSYPGQLSSYEQYF.

This sequence joins TRBV19 and TRBJ2-6, with D possibly TRBD1 on 6 matching bases. The CDR3 runs 16 residues. Trimming shortened V by 1 base and J by 4 bases, and 11 bases separated the two germline ends. From germline, CDR1 is LNHDA and CDR2 SQIVND (reference sequence). The CDR3 DNA reads TGTGCCAGTAGTATAGCTTCAGGGGTCGGGGCCAACGTCCTGACTTTC. Its protein is CASSIASGVGANVLTF.

The genes are TRBV23-1 and TRBJ2-1; a weak D match, TRBD1 (5 bases). TRBV23-1 is marked as an open reading frame, function uncertain. The CDR3 has 17 residues. Trimming took off 4 bases at V and 6 bases at J, with 22 bases between the two ends. CDR3 nucleotide sequence: TGCGCCAGCAGTCTTCAAAGGGGTCCAGGCTGCTTCAATGAGCAGTTCTTC. Protein product: CASSLQRGPGCFNEQFF.

The chain recombines TRBV5-6 with TRBJ1-3; no firm D call. The CDR3 has 16 amino acids. The germline V gene encodes CDR1 SGHDT and CDR2 YYEEEE. Deletions cut 1 base from V and 0 bases from J, with 11 bases between. The DNA of the CDR3 is TGTGCCAGCAGCTTGTACCTAACCAACTCTGGAAACACCATATATTTT. Protein product: CASSLYLTNSGNTIYF. Full variable domain (outside the CDR3, taken from reference TRBV5-6 and TRBJ1-3): DAGVTQSPTHLIKTRGQQVTLRCSPKSGHDTVSWYQQALGQGPQFIFQYYEEEERQRGNFPDRFSGHQFPNYSSELNVNALLLGDSALYLCASSLYLTNSGNTIYFGEGSWLTVV.

The chain is built from TRBV10-3 and TRBJ1-2; perhaps TRBD1 as D (5 bases). Germline V lookup: CDR1 ENHRY, CDR2 SYGVKD. The CDR3 is 15 residues long. The ends were cut back, 0 bases at V and 4 bases at J, with 12 bases in the middle. In DNA form, the CDR3 reads TGTGCCATCAGTGAGTCTGGAGGAGGGGCCTATGGCTACACCTTC. This sequence encodes CAISESGGGAYGYTF.

The chain carries TRBV5-5 and TRBJ1-4, with a tentative D call TRBD1 (6 bases). V dropped 2 bases and J dropped 6 bases, with 17 bases sitting between them. Germline V CDR1 and CDR2: SGHKS, YYEKEE (reference sequence). CDR3 length equals 16 residues. The CDR3 sequence is CASSLDLQGSYEKLFF. The DNA for the CDR3 is TGTGCCAGCAGCTTAGACCTACAGGGAAGTTATGAAAAACTGTTTTTT. Variable domain in full (rest from reference TRBV5-5 and TRBJ1-4): DAGVTQSPTHLIKTRGQQVTLRCSPISGHKSVSWYQQVLGQGPQFIFQYYEKEERGRGNFPDRFSARQFPNYSSELNVNALLLGDSALYLCASSLDLQGSYEKLFFGSGTQLSVL.

The V gene is TRBV5-1, the J gene TRBJ2-5, with 8 nucleotides matching TRBD2. Germline V gene data show CDR1 as SGHRS and CDR2 as YFSETQ. V was pared by 2 bases and J by 4 bases, with 7 bases of the junction left unmatched. This CDR3 has 15 amino acids. The CDR3 sequence: CASSFGGGRGETQYF. The CDR3, as DNA: TGCGCCAGCAGCTTTGGCGGGGGGCGGGGAGAGACCCAGTACTTC.

V gene TRBV10-3 combines with J gene TRBJ2-2; no reliable D call. V gave up 3 bases and J gave up 2 bases, with 7 bases separating them. From germline, CDR1 is ENHRY and CDR2 SYGVKD. The CDR3 runs to 14 residues. This CDR3 is CAISETRNTGELFF. The CDR3 bases are TGTGCCATCAGTGAAACGCGTAACACCGGGGAGCTGTTTTTT.

The genes are TRBV11-2 and TRBJ1-1; maybe TRBD1 (5 bases). Germline V gene data show CDR1 as SGHAT and CDR2 as FQNNGV. The CDR3 is made up of 17 amino acids. V lost 1 base, J lost 3 bases, and 18 bases lay in between. DNA for the CDR3: TGTGCCAGCAGCTTAGGAAGGGGCAAAGTGGTCCACACTGAAGCTTTCTTT. Residues: CASSLGRGKVVHTEAFF.

The genes are TRBV9 and TRBJ1-2, with D maybe TRBD1 (5 bases). CDR1 is SGDLS, CDR2 YYNGEE, per germline. The CDR3 length is 13 residues. V lost 0 bases to trimming and J lost 6 bases, with 9 bases between them. Here the CDR3 reads CASSVGRGDGYTF. The CDR3 DNA sequence: TGTGCCAGCAGCGTAGGAAGGGGCGATGGCTACACCTTC. The full variable domain, rest sourced from reference TRBV9 and TRBJ1-2, is DSGVTQTPKHLITATGQRVTLRCSPRSGDLSVYWYQQSLDQGLQFLIQYYNGEERAKGNILERFSAQQFPDLHSELNLSSLELGDSALYFCASSVGRGDGYTFGSGTRLTVV.

As regards this clone: Other DNA sequences of this sample code for an identical CDR3. The rearrangement links TRBV7-8 to TRBJ2-5; D perhaps matches TRBD1 (5 bases). Deletions cut 0 bases from V and 4 bases from J, with 12 bases between. CDR3 length: 15 amino acids. Germline V CDR1 and CDR2: SGHVS, FQNEAQ. The CDR3 nucleotides are TGTGCCAGCAGCTTAGCCGGCGGTCAGGGAGAGACCCAGTACTTC. Its translation is CASSLAGGQGETQYF.

The chain links TRBV24-1 to TRBJ2-3; 10 positions match TRBD1. This CDR3 contains 16 residues. V lost 3 bases and J lost 2; bases outside the gene matches: 4. Germline CDR1 reads KGHDR; CDR2 reads SFDVKD. Here the CDR3 DNA reads TGTGCCACCAGTGATCGGGACAGGGGTTACACAGATACGCAGTATTTT. Residues: CATSDRDRGYTDTQYF.

The rearrangement joins TRBV6-5 to TRBJ1-1; D may be TRBD1 (6 bases). Germline loops: CDR1 MNHEY, CDR2 SVGAGI. CDR3 size: 14 residues. V lost 6 bases and J lost 6, with 17 bases in between. CDR3 bases: TGTGCCAGCAGCTACAACAGGGATTCGGCTGAAGCTTTCTTT. Its translation: CASSYNRDSAEAFF.

A word on this clone: This sample also contains other DNA sequences that code for the same CDR3. The V gene is TRBV24-1, the J gene TRBJ1-1, with D perhaps matching TRBD1 (6 bases). CDR3 length equals 13 residues. Germline V gene data show CDR1 as KGHDR and CDR2 as SFDVKD. Trimming took 7 bases from V and 0 from J, leaving 8 bases between them. The CDR3: CATRDRLNTEAFF. The CDR3 nucleotides read TGTGCCACCAGAGACAGGTTGAACACTGAAGCTTTCTTT.

The chain carries TRBV5-4 and TRBJ2-5, with 12 bases that match TRBD1. Germline assignment: CDR1 SGHNT and CDR2 YYREEE (reference sequence). Trimming removed 3 bases from V and 4 bases from J; junction bases left unmatched: 1. This CDR3 is built from 14 residues. The CDR3 is CASSWGQGAETQYF. As DNA, the CDR3 is TGTGCCAGCAGCTGGGGACAGGGGGCAGAGACCCAGTACTTC.

V and J are TRBV7-8 and TRBJ1-2, with TRBD1 identical over 7 bases. J lost 4 bases, V lost 4 bases, and 15 bases had no gene match. The CDR3 consists of 17 residues. Germline-derived CDR1 and CDR2 are SGHVS and FQNEAQ. The CDR3 nucleotides are TGTGCCAGCAGCTCAACAAAGACAGGGCCTTCGTTCTATGGCTACACCTTC. Translated: CASSSTKTGPSFYGYTF.

The J gene is TRBJ1-4, the V gene TRBV5-4; TRBD1 agrees at 9 bases. From germline, CDR1 is SGHNT and CDR2 YYREEE (reference sequence). Losses at the gene ends were 1 base for V and 6 bases for J; bases not matched to a gene: 1. The CDR3 is made up of 14 amino acids. CDR3 sequence reads: CASSLWDRDEKLFF. The CDR3 DNA reads as TGTGCCAGCAGCTTGTGGGACAGGGATGAAAAACTGTTTTTT.

V is TRBV4-1 and J is TRBJ1-2; TRBD1 matches 8 bases. CDR3 length equals 15 residues. V gave up 4 bases and J gave up 8 bases; unmatched junction bases: 12. Germline loops: CDR1 MGHRA, CDR2 YSYEKL. The CDR3 sequence: CASSRVTDRAEGYTF. Written as DNA, the CDR3 is TGCGCCAGCAGCCGGGTGACGGACAGGGCGGAAGGCTACACCTTC.

About this clone itself: Because the CDR3's place on the DNA is in doubt, the DNA is left out and the CDR3 is given as listed by TCRdb. J is TRBJ1-1 and V is TRBV7-2; TRBD1, as called in the table, went unchecked against the DNA. The germline gives CDR1 SGHTA, CDR2 FQGNSA. The CDR3 extends over 14 residues, inclusive of both ends. The CDR3 is CASSLDRVVLRAFF.

The chain couples TRBV5-6 to TRBJ2-4; D is unclear. CDR3 size: 17 residues. CDR1 and CDR2 (germline): SGHDT, YYEEEE. V gave up 1 base and J gave up 0 bases, with 14 bases separating them. CDR3 sequence: CASSLNPRLLAKNIQYF. The CDR3 DNA follows: TGTGCCAGCAGCTTGAACCCGCGTCTACTAGCCAAAAACATTCAGTACTTC.

The chain links TRBV24-1 to TRBJ1-1; D is perhaps TRBD1 (5 bases). V was clipped by 2 bases and J by 1 base, with 10 bases between them. Per the germline V gene, CDR1 is KGHDR and CDR2 is SFDVKD. The CDR3 runs to 15 residues. CDR3 sequence: CATSDSLGRNTEAFF. Written as DNA, the CDR3 is TGTGCCACCAGTGATTCCTTGGGGCGGAACACTGAAGCTTTCTTT.